The source of this T cell receptor beta chain is a study of T cells in Graves' hyperthyroidism and ophthalmopathy. Study findings and constraints: In simple terms, a model built on 13 V-J features told ophthalmopathy apart from stable hyperthyroidism. Most clonotypes expanded in the thyroid (above 0.001) were also present in blood.

In this sample, this clonotype turned up a few times. What it binds is not known. Authors of the study amplified TCR beta CDR3 regions from RNA transcripts. TCR CDR3 underwent first-round RT-PCR with the HTBI primer set. One entry per CDR3 protein, called by TCRdb with MiXCR from the multiplex PCR reads. Of 380,000 or so distinct CDR3 sequences detected, 13% appear once; the ten largest clones hold more than 20%. Patients aged 18 to 65 had newly diagnosed hyperthyroidism that had lasted under 2 months. Looked up from germline, CDR1 is SGHRS and CDR2 is YFSETQ. The CDR3 loop spans 15 amino acids. The J segment lost 2 bases and the V segment lost 4 bases, leaving 7 bases of the junction unmatched.

This clonotype originated in a man aged 25 to 40 with Graves' hyperthyroidism that later progressed to Graves' ophthalmopathy. Sequenced material: blood. The chain couples TRBV5-1 to TRBJ2-5; 8 positions agree with TRBD2. This CDR3 is CASSPARGGQETQYF. CDR3 in DNA: TGCGCCAGCAGCCCGGCTCGCGGGGGGCAAGAGACCCAGTACTTC.